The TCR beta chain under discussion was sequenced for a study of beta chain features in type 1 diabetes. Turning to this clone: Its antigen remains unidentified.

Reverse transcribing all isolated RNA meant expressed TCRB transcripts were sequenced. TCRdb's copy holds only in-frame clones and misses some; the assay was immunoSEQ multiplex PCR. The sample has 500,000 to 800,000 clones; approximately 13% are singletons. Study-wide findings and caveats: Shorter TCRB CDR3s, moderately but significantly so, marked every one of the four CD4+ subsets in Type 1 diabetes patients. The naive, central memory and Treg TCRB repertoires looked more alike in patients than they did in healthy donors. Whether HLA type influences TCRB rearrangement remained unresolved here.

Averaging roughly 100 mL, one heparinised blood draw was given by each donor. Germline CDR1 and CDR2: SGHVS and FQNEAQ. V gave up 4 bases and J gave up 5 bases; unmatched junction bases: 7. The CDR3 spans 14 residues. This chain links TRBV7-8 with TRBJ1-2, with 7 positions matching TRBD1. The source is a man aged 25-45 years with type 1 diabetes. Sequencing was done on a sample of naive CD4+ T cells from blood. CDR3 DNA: TGTGCCAGCAGCTCCAACAGGGGCCAGTATGGCTACACCTTC. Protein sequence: CASSSNRGQYGYTF.